One TCR beta chain is described in this entry. Antigen: not known. Clones were read by immunoSEQ multiplex PCR, and TCRdb kept only the in-frame ones, dropping some. The sample yields 55,000 to 90,000 clones, 65% to 75% seen once. This entry belongs to a study of vaccination effects on CD4 cells after COVID-19. Overall study: Participants completed two doses of the BNT162b2 or mRNA-1273 vaccine.

The length of the CDR3 is 15 residues. The germline V gene encodes CDR1 SGHAT and CDR2 FQDESV (reference sequence). Trimming cost V 5 bases and J 8 bases, with 18 bases left between them. ViraFEST assay sequencing came after antigen-specific CD4+ T cells were expanded with viral peptide pools. CD4+ T cells were isolated after less than 12 days of culture. A PCR test confirmed that the person had SARS-CoV-2 infection between March and December 2020. The chain has TRBV11-1 and TRBJ2-2, with D hard to call. The source was CD4+ T cells from PBMCs cultured with HIV peptides, collected before COVID-19 vaccination. The subset denotes: HIV-1 Nef peptide pool negative control/reference culture. The source is a human donor who had a prior SARS-CoV-2 infection. The CDR3 DNA is TGTGCCAGCAGCGCCGGCCCAGAAAAAAGGGGGGAGCTGTTTTTT. Translation gives CASSAGPEKRGELFF.